The 21 T cell receptor beta chains presented below share a single source sample, sequenced in a study of cytomegalovirus exposure and HLA in healthy donors. It was with 60 Vbeta and 13 Jbeta primers that the PCR ran. Measured with immunoSEQ multiplex PCR; TCRdb has only the in-frame clones, and not every one. This sample has about 120,000 clones, with about 8% found just once. Sequenced input: PBMCs. The receptors stem from a woman between 40 and 50 years old in good health and CMV-seropositive.

This clone was picked up a small number of times. This sequence joins TRBV18 and TRBJ1-1, with D perhaps matching TRBD1 (5 bases). Per the germline V gene, CDR1 is KGHSH and CDR2 is LQKENI. Trimming pared 2 bases from V and 4 bases from J, leaving 5 bases between. CDR3 length: 12 amino acids. The DNA of the CDR3 is TGTGCCAGCTCACCAACAGGCACTGAAGCTTTCTTT. Protein product: CASSPTGTEAFF. Combining the CDR3 with reference TRBV18 and TRBJ1-1 gives the whole variable domain NAGVMQNPRHLVRRRGQEARLRCSPMKGHSHVYWYRQLPEEGLKFMVYLQKENIIDESGMPKERFSAEFPKEGPSILRIQQVVRGDSAAYFCASSPTGTEAFFGQGTRLTVV.

This clone has only a few counts. The V call is TRBV5-8, the J call TRBJ1-1, with TRBD1 as a possible D gene (5 bases). V was clipped by 4 bases and J by 5 bases, with 9 bases between them. Germline loops: CDR1 SGHTS, CDR2 YDEGEE. The CDR3 spans 12 residues. The CDR3 DNA follows: TGTGCCAGCAGCGAAGACAGAACTGAAGCTTTCTTT. It translates to CASSEDRTEAFF.

This clone appeared once. In nucleotides, the CDR3 is TGTGCCAGCAGCTGGGGACTAGCGGGGGGGTTCTCCTACAATGAGCAGTTCTTC. It codes for CASSWGLAGGFSYNEQFF. The chain recombines TRBV5-6 with TRBJ2-1; TRBD2 matches at 16 bases. The germline V gene encodes CDR1 SGHDT and CDR2 YYEEEE. This CDR3 is built from 18 residues. After removal of 3 bases from V and 0 bases from J, the junction contained 3 bases not matched to a gene.

This clone has only a few counts. This chain connects TRBV5-1 to TRBJ2-7; 10 positions agree with TRBD2. The CDR3 is made up of 17 amino acids. The germline CDR1 and CDR2 sequences are SGHRS and YFSETQ. After removal of 0 bases from V and 4 bases from J, the junction contained 10 bases not matched to a gene. The CDR3 sequence: CASSLGGSGGTPYEQYF. CDR3 nucleotide sequence: TGCGCCAGCAGCTTGGGGGGTAGCGGGGGGACACCATACGAGCAGTACTTC.

In this sample, this clone turned up a few times. This sequence joins TRBV9 and TRBJ1-6; D remains ambiguous. This CDR3 contains 18 residues. The germline V and J ends were trimmed by 4 bases and 0 bases, with 17 bases remaining between them. CDR1 and CDR2 (germline): SGDLS, YYNGEE. The CDR3 is CASSFPGRTSSYNSPLHF. The CDR3 nucleotides read TGTGCCAGCAGCTTCCCGGGGAGAACAAGCTCCTATAATTCACCCCTCCACTTT.

This clone was seen a few times. V and J are TRBV5-6 and TRBJ2-7; perhaps TRBD1 as D (5 bases). V lost 1 base to trimming and J lost 6 bases, with 14 bases between them. The V gene's germline CDR1 is SGHDT and CDR2 YYEEEE. This CDR3 has 14 residues. The DNA of the CDR3 is TGTGCCAGCAGCTTGAGGACATCTTGGGGCGAGCAGTACTTC. Protein product: CASSLRTSWGEQYF. The full variable domain, with the rest looked up from reference TRBV5-6 and TRBJ2-7, is DAGVTQSPTHLIKTRGQQVTLRCSPKSGHDTVSWYQQALGQGPQFIFQYYEEEERQRGNFPDRFSGHQFPNYSSELNVNALLLGDSALYLCASSLRTSWGEQYFGPGTRLTVT.

A few counts support this clone. The chain joins TRBV7-2 to TRBJ1-2; D might be TRBD1 (6 bases). CDR1 and CDR2 from the germline V gene are SGHTA and FQGNSA. This CDR3 has 14 residues. With 3 bases removed from V and 5 bases from J, the gap between germline ends came to 13 bases. The CDR3 DNA is TGTGCCAGCAGCTTTCGAGGGGGGGAGTATGGCTACACCTTC. Residues: CASSFRGGEYGYTF.

This clone was found a few times. This chain joins TRBV6-5 and TRBJ1-1; 9 nucleotides align to TRBD1. CDR1 is MNHEY, CDR2 SVGAGI, per germline. The CDR3 is 14 residues long. J gave up 4 bases and V 7 bases, and 7 bases lay outside the gene matches. Here the CDR3 DNA reads TGTGCCAGCATTAAACAGGGGGCGGCCACTGAAGCTTTCTTT. Translated: CASIKQGAATEAFF.

CDR3 DNA sequence: TGTGCCAGCTCACCGTTGCGACAGGGGGATATGAACACTGAAGCTTTCTTT. Its translation is CASSPLRQGDMNTEAFF. J is TRBJ1-1 and V is TRBV18; TRBD1 agrees at 9 bases. V was clipped by 3 bases and J by 0 bases; unmatched bases: 8. Germline V gene lookup returns CDR1 KGHSH and CDR2 LQKENI. The CDR3 sequence is 17 residues long.

The rearrangement links TRBV5-1 to TRBJ2-7; D gene ambiguous. This CDR3 contains 14 residues. The V gene's germline CDR1 is SGHRS and CDR2 YFSETQ. Trimming cost V 4 bases and J 3 bases, with 14 bases left between them. CDR3 sequence reads: CASSPSRSGYEQYF. CDR3 bases: TGCGCCAGCAGCCCGAGCCGGAGTGGCTACGAGCAGTACTTC.

The chain combines TRBV5-1 with TRBJ1-6; D is perhaps TRBD1 (5 bases). Trimming took 1 base from V and 10 from J, leaving 15 bases between them. The CDR3 covers 15 residues. Germline lookup yields CDR1 SGHRS and CDR2 YFSETQ. CDR3 coding DNA: TGCGCCAGCAGCTTGAGGCAGGGCAGAGACTCACCCCTCCACTTT. Protein: CASSLRQGRDSPLHF.

This clone was observed a few times. This chain uses TRBV5-1 with TRBJ1-2, with D possibly matching TRBD1 (6 bases). CDR1 is SGHRS and CDR2 is YFSETQ in the germline V gene. The CDR3 is 15 residues long. Trimming shortened V by 4 bases and J by 8 bases, and 21 bases separated the two germline ends. As DNA, the CDR3 is TGCGCCAGCAGCCCTGAGTGGGGGGGCGCTGGGGGCTACACCTTC. Amino acids: CASSPEWGGAGGYTF. Together with reference TRBV5-1 and TRBJ1-2, the CDR3 gives the full variable domain: KAGVTQTPRYLIKTRGQQVTLSCSPISGHRSVSWYQQTPGQGLQFLFEYFSETQRNKGNFPGRFSGRQFSNSRSEMNVSTLELGDSALYLCASSPEWGGAGGYTFGSGTRLTVV.

The genes are TRBV5-5 and TRBJ2-7; 10 nucleotides agree with TRBD1. The CDR3 spans 13 residues. V shed 6 bases, J shed 7 bases, and the junction held 7 bases outside the gene matches. Germline V gives CDR1 SGHKS, CDR2 YYEKEE (reference sequence). CDR3 loop: CASIPTGGREQYF. CDR3 in DNA: TGTGCCAGCATCCCGACAGGGGGCCGGGAGCAGTACTTC.

The chain combines TRBV5-4 with TRBJ2-1, with 7 bases fitting TRBD2. The CDR3 is 15 residues long. Germline V lookup: CDR1 SGHNT, CDR2 YYREEE (reference sequence). J was trimmed by 2 bases and V by 5 bases; bases with no gene match: 7. The CDR3 sequence: CASSFHSGAYNEQFF. The CDR3 DNA is TGTGCCAGCAGTTTTCACAGCGGGGCCTACAATGAGCAGTTCTTC.

Comments on this clone: Other DNA sequences in the sample encode the same CDR3. The chain links TRBV6-6 to TRBJ2-1, with a tentative D call TRBD1 (6 bases). Trimming pared 5 bases from V and 6 bases from J, leaving 11 bases between. The CDR3 is 13 amino acids. Per germline, CDR1 MNHNY and CDR2 SVGAGI (reference sequence). The CDR3 spells CASSGQRSNEQFF. CDR3 nucleotide sequence: TGTGCCAGCAGTGGACAGAGGTCCAATGAGCAGTTCTTC.

V and J are TRBV2 and TRBJ1-2, with D uncertain. Trimming shortened V by 6 bases and J by 4 bases, and 9 bases separated the two germline ends. Germline V lookup: CDR1 SNHLY, CDR2 FYNNEI. This CDR3 contains 12 residues. This chain's CDR3 is CASSAQTYGYTF. DNA for the CDR3: TGTGCCAGCAGCGCACAGACCTATGGCTACACCTTC.

The chain is built from TRBV7-2 and TRBJ2-6; 11 nucleotides line up with TRBD2. The junction had 8 bases not matched to a gene; V was cut back by 2 bases and J by 2 bases. CDR3 length equals 19 residues. Germline lookup yields CDR1 SGHTA and CDR2 FQGNSA. CDR3 sequence: CASSLSSGGASAGANVLTF. The CDR3 coding sequence is TGTGCCAGCAGCTTAAGTAGCGGGGGGGCCTCTGCTGGGGCCAACGTCCTGACTTTC.

This clone was detected a few times. The chain uses TRBV11-2 and TRBJ2-1; D may be TRBD1 (5 bases). CDR1 is SGHAT and CDR2 is FQNNGV in the germline V gene. This CDR3 is 15 amino acids long. V lost 5 bases and J 7 bases, leaving 18 bases between the germline ends. The CDR3 sequence: CASSLQGSRENEQFF. The CDR3 nucleotides read TGTGCCAGCAGCCTCCAGGGTTCCCGTGAGAATGAGCAGTTCTTC. The full variable domain, rest sourced from reference TRBV11-2 and TRBJ2-1, is EAGVAQSPRYKIIEKRQSVAFWCNPISGHATLYWYQQILGQGPKLLIQFQNNGVVDDSQLPKDRFSAERLKGVDSTLKIQPAKLEDSAVYLCASSLQGSRENEQFFGPGTRLTVL.

The gene calls are TRBV28 and TRBJ1-1, with 9 bases that match TRBD1. The CDR3 sequence is 14 residues long. The V gene's germline CDR1 is MDHEN and CDR2 SYDVKM. V gave up 6 bases and J gave up 9 bases; unmatched junction bases: 11. The CDR3 is CASSWGQGVNQAFF. Written as DNA, the CDR3 is TGTGCCAGCAGCTGGGGACAGGGAGTGAACCAAGCTTTCTTT.

The rearrangement joins TRBV7-6 to TRBJ1-1; weak D call: TRBD1 (6 bases). The germline CDR1 and CDR2 sequences are SGHVS and FNYEAQ. Trimming left V 4 bases short and J 3 bases short, with 12 bases between. The CDR3 covers 14 residues. Here the CDR3 reads CASSSRGYDTEAFF. The CDR3 region has the DNA TGTGCCAGCAGCTCCAGGGGTTACGACACTGAAGCTTTCTTT.

The chain uses TRBV25-1 and TRBJ2-5, with D perhaps TRBD2 (5 bases). Germline V gene sequence: CDR1 MGHDK, CDR2 SYGVNS. The V end was cut by 5 bases, the J end by 7 bases, with 14 bases between. CDR3 length equals 13 residues. CDR3 sequence reads: CASSNNSRGTQYF. CDR3 bases: TGTGCCAGCAGTAATAATTCACGGGGGACCCAGTACTTC. The full variable domain, in which reference TRBV25-1 and TRBJ2-5 provide the parts outside the CDR3, is EADIYQTPRYLVIGTGKKITLECSQTMGHDKMYWYQQDPGMELHLIHYSYGVNSTEKGDLSSESTVSRIRTEHFPLTLESARPSHTSQYLCASSNNSRGTQYFGPGTRLLVL.